These 20 T cell receptor beta chains share one sample of origin, sequenced in a study of blood T cell repertoires in COVID-19. The data were produced by immunoSEQ multiplex PCR, yet TCRdb's version contains in-frame clones alone and is incomplete. The sample holds around 300,000 clones, 88% seen once. The sequenced sample was peripheral blood. These receptors were collected from a man between 18 and 29 years old with active or convalescent COVID-19.

This clone was seen once. The chain joins TRBV19 to TRBJ1-2, with D possibly matching TRBD1 (6 bases). Trimming took 6 bases from V and 6 from J, leaving 11 bases between them. The CDR3 extends over 12 amino acids. CDR1 is LNHDA, CDR2 SQIVND, per germline (reference sequence). CDR3 DNA: TGTGCCAGTAGGCTAGGGGGGGATGGCTACACCTTC. Residues: CASRLGGDGYTF.

The J gene is TRBJ1-2, the V gene TRBV27; 7 bases fit TRBD1. Trimming took 5 bases from V and 5 from J; bases not matched to a gene: 14. Germline loops: CDR1 MNHEY, CDR2 SMNVEV (reference sequence). There are 16 residues in the CDR3. The CDR3 DNA reads TGTGCCAGCAGTCCCTACCACAGGGGAGCGGCGTATGGCTACACCTTC. Its protein is CASSPYHRGAAYGYTF.

The chain has TRBV18 and TRBJ1-2; TRBD1 aligns across 9 bases. Germline V gene data show CDR1 as KGHSH and CDR2 as LQKENI. The J segment lost 4 bases and the V segment lost 4 bases, leaving 7 bases of the junction unmatched. The CDR3 is made up of 15 amino acids. For the CDR3, the DNA is TGTGCCAGCTCACTGCCGGGACAGGGCTCCTATGGCTACACCTTC. It is translated as CASSLPGQGSYGYTF.

The rearrangement uses TRBV2 and TRBJ1-2, with D unclear. The CDR3 loop spans 14 amino acids. V was pared by 6 bases and J by 4 bases, with 15 bases between. In germline, CDR1 is SNHLY, CDR2 FYNNEI. The CDR3 region is CASRPAGQAYGYTF. The CDR3, as DNA: TGTGCCAGCAGGCCGGCCGGCCAGGCCTATGGCTACACCTTC.

The chain employs TRBV19 and TRBJ2-7, with 7 positions matching TRBD1. Germline assignment: CDR1 LNHDA and CDR2 SQIVND (reference sequence). This CDR3 contains 14 residues. With 1 base clipped from V and 6 bases from J, the junction kept 6 bases outside the gene matches. The CDR3 nucleotides read TGTGCCAGTAGTATAGGACAGGGCAATGGCGAGCAGTACTTC. Protein: CASSIGQGNGEQYF.

CDR3 sequence: CASRYRQGFNTEAFF. CDR3 bases: TGTGCCAGCAGATACCGACAGGGCTTTAACACTGAAGCTTTCTTT. The gene calls are TRBV6-5 and TRBJ1-1, with 7 bases fitting TRBD1. This CDR3 contains 15 residues. V shed 6 bases, J shed 2 bases, and the junction held 9 bases outside the gene matches. Per germline, CDR1 MNHEY and CDR2 SVGAGI.

The gene calls are TRBV7-2 and TRBJ2-1; possibly TRBD2 for D (6 bases). The V end lost 5 bases, the J end lost 0 bases, and 17 bases lay between the germline ends. The CDR3 extends over 17 amino acids. Germline V lookup: CDR1 SGHTA, CDR2 FQGNSA. The chain's CDR3 is CASSPIPRDSSYNEQFF. CDR3 sequence (DNA): TGTGCCAGCAGCCCCATACCCCGGGACTCCTCCTACAATGAGCAGTTCTTC.

The V call is TRBV7-2, the J call TRBJ2-3, with 10 bases aligning to TRBD2. The CDR3 spans 16 residues. In germline, CDR1 is SGHTA, CDR2 FQGNSA. V gave up 3 bases and J gave up 1 base; unmatched junction bases: 4. In DNA form, the CDR3 reads TGTGCCAGCAGCTTTAGCCTAGCGGGGGGCACAGATACGCAGTATTTT. It encodes CASSFSLAGGTDTQYF.

The V call is TRBV27, the J call TRBJ1-1; D is undetermined. Looked up from germline, CDR1 is MNHEY and CDR2 is SMNVEV (reference sequence). Deletions cut 1 base from V and 7 bases from J, with 10 bases between. The CDR3 extends over 13 amino acids. The CDR3 DNA is TGTGCCAGCAGTTTATATGCGCAAAATGAAGCTTTCTTT. Its protein is CASSLYAQNEAFF.

This chain joins TRBV19 and TRBJ1-3; D ambiguous. V was pared by 5 bases and J by 0 bases, with 5 bases between. The V gene's germline CDR1 is LNHDA and CDR2 SQIVND (reference sequence). This CDR3 contains 13 residues. The CDR3 protein is CASSDISGNTIYF. DNA for the CDR3: TGTGCCAGTAGTGACATCTCTGGAAACACCATATATTTT.

J is TRBJ1-2 and V is TRBV14, with D unresolved. V lost 0 bases, J lost 1 base, and 12 bases lay in between. This CDR3 comprises 16 residues. CDR1 and CDR2 from the germline V gene are SGHDN and FVKESK. CDR3 sequence: CASSQEWAGYNYGYTF. The CDR3 coding sequence is TGTGCCAGCAGCCAAGAGTGGGCAGGTTATAACTATGGCTACACCTTC.

This sequence joins TRBV9 and TRBJ2-1, with 11 bases that match TRBD2. Germline assignment: CDR1 SGDLS and CDR2 YYNGEE. The length of the CDR3 is 16 residues. V was pared by 0 bases and J by 6 bases, with 5 bases of the junction left unmatched. The CDR3 DNA follows: TGTGCCAGCAGCGTAGCTCTAGCGGGGGGTTCCAATGAGCAGTTCTTC. It translates to CASSVALAGGSNEQFF. The complete variable domain, with remaining parts taken from reference TRBV9 and TRBJ2-1, reads DSGVTQTPKHLITATGQRVTLRCSPRSGDLSVYWYQQSLDQGLQFLIQYYNGEERAKGNILERFSAQQFPDLHSELNLSSLELGDSALYFCASSVALAGGSNEQFFGPGTRLTVL.

This rearrangement joins TRBV10-3 to TRBJ1-4, with D possibly matching TRBD1 (6 bases). V was pared by 0 bases and J by 8 bases, with 16 bases between. Germline CDR1 is ENHRY and CDR2 is SYGVKD. CDR3 size: 16 residues. The CDR3 region has the DNA TGTGCCATCAGTGAGTCGGTCAGCAGGGGAGGGGAAAAACTGTTTTTT. Protein: CAISESVSRGGEKLFF.

The chain is built from TRBV5-8 and TRBJ1-3, with D possibly being TRBD1 (5 bases). With 4 bases removed from V and 3 bases from J, the gap between germline ends came to 20 bases. The CDR3 covers 17 residues. Looked up from germline, CDR1 is SGHTS and CDR2 is YDEGEE. The CDR3 spells CASSRHAGSMGGNTIYF. CDR3 DNA sequence: TGTGCCAGCAGCCGGCATGCAGGGTCCATGGGTGGAAACACCATATATTTT.

The chain is built from TRBV7-9 and TRBJ2-7, with D perhaps matching TRBD1 (6 bases). Germline-derived CDR1 and CDR2 are SEHNR and FQNEAQ (reference sequence). The CDR3 has 13 residues. V was cut by 7 bases and J by 3 bases, with 13 bases left in between. CDR3 residues: CASNTGTSYEQYF. The CDR3 DNA reads as TGTGCCAGCAACACAGGGACCAGCTACGAGCAGTACTTC.

The chain uses TRBV9 and TRBJ1-2, with TRBD1 matching over 7 bases. V lost 1 base to trimming and J lost 6 bases; unmatched junction nucleotides: 12. Germline CDR1 reads SGDLS; CDR2 reads YYNGEE. The CDR3 is 16 residues long. The DNA for the CDR3 is TGTGCCAGCAGCGTAAACCCGAAACGACAGGGAGATGGCTACACCTTC. Translation: CASSVNPKRQGDGYTF. Filled out from reference TRBV9 and TRBJ1-2, the complete variable domain reads DSGVTQTPKHLITATGQRVTLRCSPRSGDLSVYWYQQSLDQGLQFLIQYYNGEERAKGNILERFSAQQFPDLHSELNLSSLELGDSALYFCASSVNPKRQGDGYTFGSGTRLTVV.

CDR3 loop: CASSLGPEQFF. In nucleotides, the CDR3 is TGTGCCAGCAGCCTCGGTCCGGAGCAGTTCTTC. V and J are TRBV7-2 and TRBJ2-1; unclear D gene. The CDR3 spans 11 residues. Germline V gives CDR1 SGHTA, CDR2 FQGNSA. The V end lost 5 bases, the J end lost 10 bases, and 9 bases lay between the germline ends.

CDR3 nucleotide sequence: TGTGCCAGCAGCCGGGACAGGGTGGCCAATCAGCCCCAGCATTTT. As protein: CASSRDRVANQPQHF. V is TRBV7-8 and J is TRBJ1-5; 9 bases fit TRBD1. With V trimmed by 5 bases and J by 3 bases, 5 bases remained unmatched. Germline values: CDR1 SGHVS, CDR2 FQNEAQ. The CDR3 is 15 residues long. The whole variable domain, filled in from reference TRBV7-8 and TRBJ1-5, reads GAGVSQSPRYKVAKRGQDVALRCDPISGHVSLFWYQQALGQGPEFLTYFQNEAQLDKSGLPSDRFFAERPEGSVSTLKIQRTQQEDSAVYLCASSRDRVANQPQHFGDGTRLSIL.

This rearrangement joins TRBV9 to TRBJ2-7, with D tentatively TRBD1 (5 bases). The germline V and J ends were trimmed by 0 bases and 2 bases, with 12 bases remaining between them. The CDR3 totals 15 residues. In germline, CDR1 is SGDLS, CDR2 YYNGEE. CDR3 sequence reads: CASSVELGPTYEQYF. In DNA form, the CDR3 reads TGTGCCAGCAGCGTAGAGTTGGGGCCGACCTACGAGCAGTACTTC.

The chain joins TRBV11-2 to TRBJ1-3; perhaps TRBD1 as D (6 bases). The V gene's germline CDR1 is SGHAT and CDR2 FQNNGV. The CDR3 consists of 15 residues. Trimming cost V 4 bases and J 4 bases, with 14 bases left between them. CDR3 bases: TGTGCCAGCAGCTCCCCGCGGGGGGCCGGAAACACCATATATTTT. It specifies CASSSPRGAGNTIYF.